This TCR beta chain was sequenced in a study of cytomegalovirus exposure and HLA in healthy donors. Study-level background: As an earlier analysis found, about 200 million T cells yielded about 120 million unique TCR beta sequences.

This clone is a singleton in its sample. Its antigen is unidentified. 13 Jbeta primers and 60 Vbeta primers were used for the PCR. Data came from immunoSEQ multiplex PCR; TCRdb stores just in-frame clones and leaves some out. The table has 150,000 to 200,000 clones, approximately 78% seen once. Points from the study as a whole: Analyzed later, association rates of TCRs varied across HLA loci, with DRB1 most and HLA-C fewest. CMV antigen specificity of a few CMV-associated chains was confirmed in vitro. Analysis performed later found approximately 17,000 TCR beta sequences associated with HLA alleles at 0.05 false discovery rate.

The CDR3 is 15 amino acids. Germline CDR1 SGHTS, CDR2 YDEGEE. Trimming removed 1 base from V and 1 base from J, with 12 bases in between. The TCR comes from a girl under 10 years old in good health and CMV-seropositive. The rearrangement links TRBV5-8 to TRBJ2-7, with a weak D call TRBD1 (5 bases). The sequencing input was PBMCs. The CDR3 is CASSLPQTGSYEQYF. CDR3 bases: TGTGCCAGCAGCTTGCCCCAAACAGGATCCTACGAGCAGTACTTC.